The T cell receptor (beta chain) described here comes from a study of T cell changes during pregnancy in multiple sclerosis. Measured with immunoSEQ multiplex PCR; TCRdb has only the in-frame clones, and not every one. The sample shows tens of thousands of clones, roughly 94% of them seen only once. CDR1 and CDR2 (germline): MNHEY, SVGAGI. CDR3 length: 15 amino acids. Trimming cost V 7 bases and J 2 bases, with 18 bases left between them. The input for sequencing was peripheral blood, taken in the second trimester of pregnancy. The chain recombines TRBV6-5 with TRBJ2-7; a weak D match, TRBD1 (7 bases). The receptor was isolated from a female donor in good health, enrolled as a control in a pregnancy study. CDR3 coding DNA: TGTGCCAGCACCCCACTCGCAGGGGGGACCTACGAGCAGTACTTC. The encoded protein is CASTPLAGGTYEQYF.